This record covers a single TCR beta chain. The antigen is not known. CDR3 size: 13 residues. V lost 6 bases, J lost 4 bases, and 12 bases lay in between. The record originates from a study of T-cell memory formation after mild COVID-19. TCRdb reanalysed the 5' RACE reads using MiXCR and keeps one entry per CDR3 protein. The sample yields 450,000 to 650,000 distinct CDR3 sequences, less than 25% seen once. Study-level points and caveats: Researchers report contracting CD4+ clones mostly in CM and EM, with CD8+ clones in EMRA. Pre-infection memory carried some responding clones, suggesting that cross-reactive memory joined.

The receptor's source is an adult woman who had mild COVID-19 (a few samples of this study predate the infection). Cell type and time point are not known. The specimen was PBMCs or a T cell subset sorted from them (not recorded which). The chain links TRBV12-3 or TRBV12-4 to TRBJ1-1; D perhaps matches TRBD1 (5 bases). The CDR3 region has the DNA TGTGCCAGCAGCCGCAACGGGGGCACTGAAGCTTTCTTT. This sequence encodes CASSRNGGTEAFF.